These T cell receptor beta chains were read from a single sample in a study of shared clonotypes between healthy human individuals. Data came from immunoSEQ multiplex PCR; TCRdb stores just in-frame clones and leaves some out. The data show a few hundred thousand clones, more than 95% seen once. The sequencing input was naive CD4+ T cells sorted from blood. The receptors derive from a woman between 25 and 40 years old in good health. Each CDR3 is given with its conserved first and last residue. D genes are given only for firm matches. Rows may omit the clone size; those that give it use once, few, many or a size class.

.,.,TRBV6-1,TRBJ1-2,CASTSGTPGRYGYTF,TGTGCCAGCACTTCCGGGACACCCGGGAGGTATGGCTACACCTTC
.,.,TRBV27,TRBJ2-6,CASRRGPGANVLTF,TGTGCCAGCAGAAGAGGGCCTGGGGCCAACGTCCTGACTTTC
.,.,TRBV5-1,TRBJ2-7,CASSPEGRSTAPYEQYF,TGCGCCAGCAGCCCCGAGGGCCGATCAACTGCCCCCTACGAGCAGTACTTC
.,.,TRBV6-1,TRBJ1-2,CASRRGFGYTF,TGTGCCAGCAGGAGGGGGTTTGGCTACACCTTC
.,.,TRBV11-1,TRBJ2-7,CASSLEEYSYEQYF,TGTGCCAGCAGCTTAGAGGAGTACTCCTACGAGCAGTACTTC
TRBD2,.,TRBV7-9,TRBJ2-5,CASSPLTSGNGGETQYF,TGTGCCAGCAGCCCACTGACTAGCGGGAATGGTGGAGAGACCCAGTACTTC
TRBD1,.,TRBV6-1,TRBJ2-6,CASRTGGGPGVLTF,TGTGCCAGCAGGACAGGGGGCGGCCCAGGCGTCCTGACTTTC
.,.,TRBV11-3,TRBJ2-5,CASSSLFGGQETQYF,TGTGCCAGCAGCTCCCTCTTCGGGGGACAAGAGACCCAGTACTTC
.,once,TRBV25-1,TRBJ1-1,CASMGRTWDTEAFF,TGTGCCAGCATGGGGAGGACATGGGACACTGAAGCTTTCTTT
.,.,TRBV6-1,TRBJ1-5,CASSELTGTNQPQHF,TGTGCCAGCAGTGAATTGACAGGAACTAATCAGCCCCAGCATTTT
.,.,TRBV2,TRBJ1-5,CASSPDRLNQPQHF,TGTGCCAGCAGTCCCGACAGGCTCAATCAGCCCCAGCATTTT
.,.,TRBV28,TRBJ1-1,CASSLLRVLATEAFF,TGTGCCAGCAGTTTATTGAGGGTGCTCGCCACTGAAGCTTTCTTT
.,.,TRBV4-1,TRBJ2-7,CASSQEGRSEQYF,TGCGCCAGCAGCCAAGAGGGTAGAAGCGAGCAGTACTTC
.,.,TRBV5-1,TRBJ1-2,CASSPEFYGYTF,TGCGCCAGCAGCCCCGAGTTCTATGGCTACACCTTC
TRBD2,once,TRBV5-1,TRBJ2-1,CASSPPSGPIHEQFF,TGCGCCAGCAGCCCGCCTAGCGGGCCAATCCATGAGCAGTTCTTC
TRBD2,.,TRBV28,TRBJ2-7,CASSLGSSGTSYEQYF,TGTGCCAGCAGTTTAGGGTCTAGCGGGACCTCCTACGAGCAGTACTTC
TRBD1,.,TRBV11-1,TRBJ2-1,CASSPGTGLNEQFF,TGTGCCAGCAGCCCCGGGACAGGGCTGAATGAGCAGTTCTTC
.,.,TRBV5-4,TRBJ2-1,CASSFTTLHEQFF,TGTGCCAGCAGCTTTACTACTCTACATGAGCAGTTCTTC
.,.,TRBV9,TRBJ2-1,CASSVAQARVYEQFF,TGTGCCAGCAGCGTAGCTCAGGCTCGCGTCTATGAGCAGTTCTTC
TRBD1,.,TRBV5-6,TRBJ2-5,CASSLDTGGWETQYF,TGTGCCAGCAGCTTGGATACAGGGGGTTGGGAGACCCAGTACTTC
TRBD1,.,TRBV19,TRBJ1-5,CASSILTGTGLNQPQHF,TGTGCCAGTAGTATTCTAACAGGGACAGGGCTCAATCAGCCCCAGCATTTT
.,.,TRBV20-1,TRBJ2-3,CSASTDTQYF,TGCAGTGCTAGCACAGATACGCAGTATTTT
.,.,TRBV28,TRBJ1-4,CASSFAATNEKLFF,TGTGCCAGCAGTTTCGCTGCAACTAATGAAAAACTGTTTTTT
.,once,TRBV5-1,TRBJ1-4,CASSKATNEKLFF,TGCGCCAGCAGCAAAGCAACTAATGAAAAACTGTTTTTT
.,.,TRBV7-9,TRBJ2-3,CASSLESFTDTQYF,TGTGCCAGTAGCCTGGAGTCTTTCACAGATACGCAGTATTTT
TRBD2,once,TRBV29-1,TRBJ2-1,CSVEEGREGHYNEQFF,TGCAGCGTTGAAGAGGGGCGGGAGGGCCATTACAATGAGCAGTTCTTC
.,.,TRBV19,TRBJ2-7,CASKGRAGSTYEQYF,TGTGCCAGTAAAGGCAGGGCGGGCAGTACCTACGAGCAGTACTTC
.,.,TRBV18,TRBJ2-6,CASSPLSTTGANVLTF,TGTGCCAGCTCACCATTATCTACCACTGGGGCCAACGTCCTGACTTTC
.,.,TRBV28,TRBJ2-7,CASSSSWEQYF,TGTGCCAGCAGCTCCAGCTGGGAGCAGTACTTC
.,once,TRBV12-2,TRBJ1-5,CASRLHLGVESNQPQHF,TGTGCAAGTCGCTTACATCTCGGGGTAGAAAGCAATCAGCCCCAGCATTTT
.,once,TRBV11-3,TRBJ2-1,CASSLDPGENEQFF,TGTGCCAGCAGCTTAGATCCCGGGGAGAATGAGCAGTTCTTC
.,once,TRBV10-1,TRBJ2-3,CASSESEGVLTDTQYF,TGCGCCAGCAGTGAGTCGGAGGGAGTATTGACAGATACGCAGTATTTT
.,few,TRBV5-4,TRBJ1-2,CASSLEQGGGYTF,TGTGCCAGCAGCTTGGAACAGGGTGGAGGCTACACCTTC
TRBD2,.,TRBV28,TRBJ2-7,CASILGGVGKQYF,TGTGCCAGCATCCTCGGGGGGGTTGGAAAGCAGTACTTC
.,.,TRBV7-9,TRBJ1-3,CASSNSGNTIYF,TGTGCCAGCAGCAACTCTGGAAACACCATATATTTT
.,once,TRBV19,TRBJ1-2,CASSGVDYNNYGYTF,TGTGCCAGTAGTGGGGTGGACTACAATAACTATGGCTACACCTTC
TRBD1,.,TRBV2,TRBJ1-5,CASSASRTGGNQPQHF,TGTGCCAGCAGCGCAAGCCGGACAGGGGGGAATCAGCCCCAGCATTTT
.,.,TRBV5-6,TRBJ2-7,CASSLVGGSYEQYF,TGTGCCAGCAGCTTGGTAGGGGGCTCCTACGAGCAGTACTTC
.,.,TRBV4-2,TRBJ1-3,CASSQVRASSGNTIYF,TGTGCCAGCAGCCAGGTCAGGGCCAGCTCTGGAAACACCATATATTTT
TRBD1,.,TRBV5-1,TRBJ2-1,CASRRSDRGDTEQFF,TGCGCCAGCAGGAGGAGTGACAGGGGGGATACTGAGCAGTTCTTC
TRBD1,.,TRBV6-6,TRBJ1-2,CASSYDRANYGYTF,TGTGCCAGCAGTTACGACAGGGCAAACTATGGCTACACCTTC
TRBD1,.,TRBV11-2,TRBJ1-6,CASSLDQDRGFSALHF,TGTGCCAGCAGCTTAGATCAGGACAGGGGTTTTTCGGCCCTCCACTTT
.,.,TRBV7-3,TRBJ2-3,CASSLSGSATSTDTQYF,TGTGCCAGCAGCTTAAGCGGTTCGGCGACTAGCACAGATACGCAGTATTTT
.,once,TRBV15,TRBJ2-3,CATSRDSQGSKYF,TGTGCCACCAGCAGAGATTCGCAGGGGTCTAAATATTTT
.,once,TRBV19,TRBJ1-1,CATAGDLNTEAFF,TGTGCCACGGCAGGGGATTTGAACACTGAAGCTTTCTTT
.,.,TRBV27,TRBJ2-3,CASRSTGTDTQYF,TGTGCCAGCAGATCGACAGGCACAGATACGCAGTATTTT